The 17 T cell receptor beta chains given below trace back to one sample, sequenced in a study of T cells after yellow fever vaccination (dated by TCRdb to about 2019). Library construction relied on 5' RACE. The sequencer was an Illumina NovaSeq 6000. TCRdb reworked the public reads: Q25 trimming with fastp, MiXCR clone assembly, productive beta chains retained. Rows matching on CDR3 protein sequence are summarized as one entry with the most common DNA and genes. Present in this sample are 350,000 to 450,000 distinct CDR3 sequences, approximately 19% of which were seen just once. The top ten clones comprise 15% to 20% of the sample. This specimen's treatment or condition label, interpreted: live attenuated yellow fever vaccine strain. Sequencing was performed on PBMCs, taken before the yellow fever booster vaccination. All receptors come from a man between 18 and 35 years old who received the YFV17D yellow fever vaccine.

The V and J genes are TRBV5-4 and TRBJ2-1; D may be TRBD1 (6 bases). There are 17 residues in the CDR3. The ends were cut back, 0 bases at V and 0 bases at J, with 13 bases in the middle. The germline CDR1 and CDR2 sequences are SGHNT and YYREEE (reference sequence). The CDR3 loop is CASSLGGRDISYNEQFF. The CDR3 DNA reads TGTGCCAGCAGCTTGGGAGGCAGGGACATCTCCTACAATGAGCAGTTCTTC.

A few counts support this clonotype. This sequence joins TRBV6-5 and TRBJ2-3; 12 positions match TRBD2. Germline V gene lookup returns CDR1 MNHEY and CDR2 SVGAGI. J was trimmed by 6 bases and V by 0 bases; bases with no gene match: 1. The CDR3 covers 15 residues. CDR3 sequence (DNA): TGTGCCAGCAGTTACTCGACTAGCGGGGGCGATACGCAGTATTTT. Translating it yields CASSYSTSGGDTQYF.

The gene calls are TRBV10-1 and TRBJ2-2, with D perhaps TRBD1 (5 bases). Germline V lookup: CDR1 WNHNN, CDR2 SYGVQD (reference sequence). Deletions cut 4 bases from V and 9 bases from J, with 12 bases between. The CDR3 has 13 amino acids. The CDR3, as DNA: TGCGCCAGCAGTGCCAGGGTGGGCCGGGAGCTGTTTTTT. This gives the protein CASSARVGRELFF.

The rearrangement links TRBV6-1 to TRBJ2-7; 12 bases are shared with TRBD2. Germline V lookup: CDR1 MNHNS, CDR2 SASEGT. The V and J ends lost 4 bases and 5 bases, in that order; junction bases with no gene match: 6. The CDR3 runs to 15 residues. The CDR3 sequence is CASSGASGGAHEQYV. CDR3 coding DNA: TGTGCCAGCAGTGGGGCTAGCGGGGGGGCCCACGAGCAGTACGTC.

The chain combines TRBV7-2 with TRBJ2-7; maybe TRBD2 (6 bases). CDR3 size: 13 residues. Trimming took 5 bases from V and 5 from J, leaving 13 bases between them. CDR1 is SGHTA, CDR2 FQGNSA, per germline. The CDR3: CASSRWGEDEQYV. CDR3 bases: TGTGCCAGCAGCCGCTGGGGGGAAGACGAGCAGTACGTC.

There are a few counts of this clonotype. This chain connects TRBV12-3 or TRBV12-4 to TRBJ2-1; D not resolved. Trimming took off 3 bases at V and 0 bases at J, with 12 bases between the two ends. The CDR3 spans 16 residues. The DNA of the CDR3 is TGTGCCAGCAGTTTTAGGGCTGCGAGCTCCTACAATGAGCAGTTCTTC. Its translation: CASSFRAASSYNEQFF.

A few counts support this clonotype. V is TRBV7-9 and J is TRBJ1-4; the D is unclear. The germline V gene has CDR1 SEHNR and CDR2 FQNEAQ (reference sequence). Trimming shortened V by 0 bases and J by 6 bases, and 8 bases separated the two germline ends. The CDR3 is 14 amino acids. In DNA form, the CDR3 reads TGTGCCAGCAGCTTAGCGGGGAGTTATGAAAAACTGTTTTTT. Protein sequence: CASSLAGSYEKLFF.

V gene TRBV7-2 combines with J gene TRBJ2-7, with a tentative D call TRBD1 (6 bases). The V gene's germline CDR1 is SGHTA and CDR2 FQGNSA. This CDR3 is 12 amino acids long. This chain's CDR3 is CASSLNRAPLVV. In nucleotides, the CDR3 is TGTGCCAGCAGCTTAAACAGGGCCCCTCTGGTCGTC.

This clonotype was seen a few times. The CDR3 region is CATSRTSGGAAYF. CDR3 sequence (DNA): TGTGCCACCAGCAGAACTAGCGGGGGGGCGGCGTACTTC. The rearrangement uses TRBV15 and TRBJ2-5; 13 bases are a match to TRBD2. Germline V gene lookup returns CDR1 LNHNV and CDR2 YYDKDF (reference sequence). Germline trimming cut 2 bases from V and 13 bases from J; bases unmatched to any gene: 4. This CDR3 is built from 13 residues.

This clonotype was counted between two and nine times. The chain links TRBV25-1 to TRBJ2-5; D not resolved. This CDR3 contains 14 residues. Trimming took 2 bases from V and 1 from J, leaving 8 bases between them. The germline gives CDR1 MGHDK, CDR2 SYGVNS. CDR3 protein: CASSEPGPQETQYF. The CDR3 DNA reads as TGTGCCAGCAGTGAACCAGGACCCCAAGAGACCCAGTACTTC.

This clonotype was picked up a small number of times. CDR3 sequence: CSARGTGAAHQPQHF. The CDR3 nucleotides read TGCAGTGCTAGAGGGACGGGGGCCGCCCATCAGCCCCAGCATTTT. V is TRBV20-1 and J is TRBJ1-5, with D perhaps TRBD1 (6 bases). In germline, CDR1 is DFQATT, CDR2 SNEGSKA (reference sequence). The CDR3 extends over 15 amino acids. V was pared by 1 base and J by 5 bases, with 15 bases between.

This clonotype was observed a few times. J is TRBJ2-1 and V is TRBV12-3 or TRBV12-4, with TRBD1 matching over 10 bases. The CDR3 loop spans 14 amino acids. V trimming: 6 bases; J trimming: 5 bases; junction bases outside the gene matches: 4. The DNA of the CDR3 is TGTGCCAGCAGATTTGGGACAGGGGACAATGAGCAGTTCTTC. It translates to CASRFGTGDNEQFF.

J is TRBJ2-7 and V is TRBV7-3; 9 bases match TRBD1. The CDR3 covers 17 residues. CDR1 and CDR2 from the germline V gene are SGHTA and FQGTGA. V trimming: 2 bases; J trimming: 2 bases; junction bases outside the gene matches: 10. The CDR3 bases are TGTGCCAGCAGCTTAGTTGAGGACAGGGGTACGGCCTACGAGCAGTACTTC. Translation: CASSLVEDRGTAYEQYF.

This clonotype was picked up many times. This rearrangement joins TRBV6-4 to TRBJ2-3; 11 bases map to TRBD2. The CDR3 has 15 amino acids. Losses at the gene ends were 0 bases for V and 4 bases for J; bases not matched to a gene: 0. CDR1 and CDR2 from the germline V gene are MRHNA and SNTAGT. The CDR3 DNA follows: TGTGCCAGCAGTGACTCTAGCGGGGGGGCAGATACGCAGTATTTT. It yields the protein CASSDSSGGADTQYF.

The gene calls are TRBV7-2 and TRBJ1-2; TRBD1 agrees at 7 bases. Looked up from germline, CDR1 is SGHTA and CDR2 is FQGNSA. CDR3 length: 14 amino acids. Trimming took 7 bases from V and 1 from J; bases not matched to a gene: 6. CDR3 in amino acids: CASKGPGGNYGYTF. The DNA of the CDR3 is TGTGCCAGCAAGGGTCCAGGGGGTAACTATGGCTACACCTTC. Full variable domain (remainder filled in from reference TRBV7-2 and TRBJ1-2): GAGVSQSPSNKVTEKGKDVELRCDPISGHTALYWYRQSLGQGLEFLIYFQGNSAPDKSGLPSDRFSAERTGGSVSTLTIQRTQQEDSAVYLCASKGPGGNYGYTFGSGTRLTVV.

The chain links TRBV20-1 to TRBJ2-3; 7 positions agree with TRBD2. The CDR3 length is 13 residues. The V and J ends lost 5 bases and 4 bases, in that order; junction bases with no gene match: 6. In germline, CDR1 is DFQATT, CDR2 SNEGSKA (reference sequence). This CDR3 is CSAWVGGADTQYF. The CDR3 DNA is TGCAGTGCTTGGGTGGGGGGGGCAGATACGCAGTATTTT.

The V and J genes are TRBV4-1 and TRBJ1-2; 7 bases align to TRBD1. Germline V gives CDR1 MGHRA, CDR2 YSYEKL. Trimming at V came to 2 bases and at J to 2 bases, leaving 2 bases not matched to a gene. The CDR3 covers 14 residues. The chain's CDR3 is CASSQQQGNYGYTF. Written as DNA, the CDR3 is TGCGCCAGCAGCCAACAACAGGGGAACTATGGCTACACCTTC.